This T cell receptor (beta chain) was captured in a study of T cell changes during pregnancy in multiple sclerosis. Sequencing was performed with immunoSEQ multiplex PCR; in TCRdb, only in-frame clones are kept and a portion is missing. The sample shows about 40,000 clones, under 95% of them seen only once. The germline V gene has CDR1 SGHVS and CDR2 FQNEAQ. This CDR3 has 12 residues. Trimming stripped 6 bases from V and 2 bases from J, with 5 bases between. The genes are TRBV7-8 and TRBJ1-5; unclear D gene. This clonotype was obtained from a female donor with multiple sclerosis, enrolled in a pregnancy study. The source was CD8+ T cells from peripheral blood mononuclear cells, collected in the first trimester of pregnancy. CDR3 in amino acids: CASSPGNQPQHF. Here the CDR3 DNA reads TGTGCCAGCAGTCCTGGCAATCAGCCCCAGCATTTT.